A single sample is the source of the 30 T cell receptor beta chains below, sequenced in a study of regulatory T cells in long-lasting Graves disease. Library construction for TCR beta used iRepertoire HTBI primers and Arm-PCR of CDR3 regions. TCRdb itself ran the multiplex PCR reads through MiXCR, one entry per CDR3 protein. The repertoire includes some 460,000 distinct CDR3 sequences, around 15% of them detected once, and 9% to 15% sits in the top ten. Time point noted: newly diagnosed GD, antithyroid drugs for less than 3 months. Researchers made the TCR library from RNA that was extracted from PBMCs. This sample also belongs to another study, concerning T cells in Graves' hyperthyroidism and ophthalmopathy.

The sequences come from peripheral blood mononuclear cells (PBMCs), collected at new diagnosis, from a patient treated with antithyroid drugs. The receptors shown here come from a man in his forties or fifties with Graves disease.

The chain joins TRBV29-1 to TRBJ2-3, with 8 bases lining up with TRBD1. V shed 5 bases, J shed 2 bases, and the junction held 6 bases outside the gene matches. This CDR3 is built from 14 residues. The germline gives CDR1 SQVTM, CDR2 ANQGSEA. This chain's CDR3 is CSVRDRSLTDTQYF. CDR3 coding DNA: TGCAGCGTTAGGGACAGGTCCCTCACAGATACGCAGTATTTT.

This sequence joins TRBV24-1 and TRBJ2-6; no clear D gene. Germline CDR1 KGHDR, CDR2 SFDVKD. With 1 base removed from V and 1 base from J, the gap between germline ends came to 7 bases. The CDR3 length is 16 residues. CDR3 sequence reads: CATSDFGASGANVLTF. In nucleotides, the CDR3 is TGTGCCACCAGTGATTTCGGAGCATCTGGGGCCAACGTCCTGACTTTC.

This rearrangement joins TRBV5-1 to TRBJ2-7, with TRBD1 matching 7 bases. This CDR3 has 13 residues. Per the germline V gene, CDR1 is SGHRS and CDR2 is YFSETQ. The V segment lost 5 bases and the J segment 5 bases; nucleotides outside the gene matches: 7. The CDR3 DNA follows: TGCGCCAGCAGAGGGCAGGGGGTTGACGAGCAGTACTTC. This codes for CASRGQGVDEQYF. Supplemented by reference TRBV5-1 and TRBJ2-7, the full variable domain reads KAGVTQTPRYLIKTRGQQVTLSCSPISGHRSVSWYQQTPGQGLQFLFEYFSETQRNKGNFPGRFSGRQFSNSRSEMNVSTLELGDSALYLCASRGQGVDEQYFGPGTRLTVT.

This clonotype was picked up many times. The CDR3 DNA reads as TGTGCCAGCTCACCCCTAACCGACCAAGAGACCCAGTACTTC. Translation gives CASSPLTDQETQYF. The chain links TRBV18 to TRBJ2-5; no clear D gene. CDR1 is KGHSH, CDR2 LQKENI, per germline. The CDR3 extends over 14 amino acids. Trimming stripped 3 bases from V and 0 bases from J, with 8 bases between. The complete variable domain, with remaining parts taken from reference TRBV18 and TRBJ2-5, reads NAGVMQNPRHLVRRRGQEARLRCSPMKGHSHVYWYRQLPEEGLKFMVYLQKENIIDESGMPKERFSAEFPKEGPSILRIQQVVRGDSAAYFCASSPLTDQETQYFGPGTRLLVL.

This clonotype is a singleton in its sample. Just one base apart from a much larger clone, this may be a read error. The genes are TRBV27 and TRBJ2-1; the D call may be TRBD1 or TRBD2 (6 bases each). The CDR3 loop spans 15 amino acids. Germline V gene sequence: CDR1 MNHEY, CDR2 SMNVEV (reference sequence). V lost 6 bases and J 0 bases, leaving 12 bases between the germline ends. CDR3 amino acids: CASRGATSSYNEQFF. CDR3 nucleotide sequence: TGTGCCAGCAGGGGGGCGACTAGCTCCTACAATGAGCAGTTCTTC.

This clonotype was counted many times. The chain combines TRBV28 with TRBJ2-3; D perhaps matches TRBD2 (6 bases). From germline, CDR1 is MDHEN and CDR2 SYDVKM. Trimming shortened V by 2 bases and J by 2 bases, and 8 bases separated the two germline ends. The CDR3 runs to 14 residues. The CDR3 bases are TGTGCCAGCAGTTTACGGCGGGACACAGATACGCAGTATTTT. Translating gives CASSLRRDTDTQYF.

This clonotype was picked up many times. The DNA for the CDR3 is TGTGCCAGCAGCGGACCAGGGGGCAGGAAGACCCAGTACTTC. Its protein product is CASSGPGGRKTQYF. The chain carries TRBV6-1 and TRBJ2-5; TRBD1 agrees at 8 bases. The CDR3 totals 14 residues. The V segment lost 6 bases and the J segment 6 bases; nucleotides outside the gene matches: 9. From germline, CDR1 is MNHNS and CDR2 SASEGT.

This clonotype appeared many times. The chain is built from TRBV28 and TRBJ2-7; 10 bases agree with TRBD2. Germline CDR1 is MDHEN and CDR2 is SYDVKM. Trimming removed 7 bases from V and 1 base from J; junction bases left unmatched: 4. The CDR3 runs 14 residues. CDR3 sequence: CASISGRVSYEQYF. The CDR3 coding sequence is TGTGCCAGCATAAGCGGGAGGGTGTCCTACGAGCAGTACTTC.

This clonotype has just a few counts. This chain uses TRBV19 with TRBJ2-6, with 11 bases fitting TRBD2. Looked up from germline, CDR1 is LNHDA and CDR2 is SQIVND (reference sequence). This CDR3 comprises 17 residues. The J segment lost 0 bases and the V segment lost 5 bases, leaving 3 bases of the junction unmatched. The CDR3 bases are TGTGCCAGTAGTCTGACTAGCGGGAACTCTGGGGCCAACGTCCTGACTTTC. It codes for CASSLTSGNSGANVLTF.

The chain carries TRBV15 and TRBJ2-2; 7 positions match TRBD2. This CDR3 comprises 14 residues. Trimming cost V 3 bases and J 7 bases; bases outside gene matches: 5. CDR1 is LNHNV, CDR2 YYDKDF, per germline (reference sequence). This chain's CDR3 is CATSRSSGGGELFF. As DNA, the CDR3 is TGTGCCACCAGCAGGTCTAGCGGCGGCGGGGAGCTGTTTTTT. Complete variable domain (other parts from reference TRBV15 and TRBJ2-2): DAMVIQNPRYQVTQFGKPVTLSCSQTLNHNVMYWYQQKSSQAPKLLFHYYDKDFNNEADTPDNFQSRRPNTSFCFLDIRSPGLGDTAMYLCATSRSSGGGELFFGEGSRLTVL.

This clonotype turned up a few times. This sequence joins TRBV13 and TRBJ1-6, with a weak D call TRBD1 (6 bases). Germline V gene sequence: CDR1 PRHDT, CDR2 FYEKMQ (reference sequence). V lost 4 bases, J lost 10 bases, and 14 bases lay in between. This CDR3 contains 14 residues. For the CDR3, the DNA is TGTGCCAGCAGCTGGGCGGGGGCGCAGTCACCCCTCCACTTT. Translation gives CASSWAGAQSPLHF.

This clonotype was seen only a few times. V gene TRBV7-9 combines with J gene TRBJ2-1; 8 nucleotides agree with TRBD1. The CDR3 contains 15 residues. The germline CDR1 and CDR2 sequences are SEHNR and FQNEAQ (reference sequence). V gave up 7 bases and J gave up 6 bases; unmatched junction bases: 11. CDR3 sequence: CASTTDRVVVNEQFF. The CDR3 region has the DNA TGTGCCAGCACCACGGACAGGGTGGTAGTCAATGAGCAGTTCTTC.

This clonotype showed up just a few times. The genes are TRBV6-2 or TRBV6-3 and TRBJ2-7; the D gene is possibly TRBD1 (6 bases). Germline loops: CDR1 MNHEY, CDR2 SVGEGT. The CDR3 extends over 15 amino acids. V lost 5 bases, J lost 5 bases, and 19 bases lay in between. This CDR3 is CASSQPGQGLHEQYF. CDR3 bases: TGTGCCAGCAGTCAGCCGGGGCAGGGGCTCCACGAGCAGTACTTC.

About this clonotype: At one of its ends the junction is not consistent with the germline gene, which may arise from a read error. The V and J genes are TRBV7-3 and TRBJ2-1, with D unclear. Germline assignment: CDR1 SGHTA and CDR2 FQGTGA. The CDR3 loop spans 15 amino acids. CDR3 coding DNA: TGTGCCAGCAGCTTAAGCGGAAGCTCCTACAGTGAGCAGTTCTTC. This codes for CASSLSGSSYSEQFF.

The chain is built from TRBV19 and TRBJ1-5, with D perhaps matching TRBD1 (5 bases). This CDR3 comprises 14 residues. Germline V gives CDR1 LNHDA, CDR2 SQIVND (reference sequence). The V gene lost 9 bases and the J gene lost 0 bases, with 12 bases spanning the gap. This CDR3 reads CASRQFYSNQPQHF. CDR3 DNA sequence: TGTGCCAGCCGACAGTTTTATAGCAATCAGCCCCAGCATTTT.

In the case of this clonotype: Its ends do not fully match the called genes, so a read error is possible. This rearrangement joins TRBV20-1 to TRBJ2-3, with D tentatively TRBD2 (5 bases). Germline V gene sequence: CDR1 DFQATT, CDR2 SNEGSKA (reference sequence). The CDR3 is 12 amino acids. The CDR3 loop is CGARGNTDTQYF. In nucleotides, the CDR3 is TGCGGTGCTAGAGGGAACACAGATACGCAGTATTTT.

This clonotype was counted between two and nine times. The V call is TRBV6-1, the J call TRBJ1-1; 8 nucleotides agree with TRBD1. CDR1 is MNHNS, CDR2 SASEGT, per germline. This CDR3 comprises 16 residues. The V and J ends lost 3 bases and 1 base, in that order; junction bases with no gene match: 7. CDR3 protein: CASSDPGTGRNTEAFF. The CDR3 DNA reads TGTGCCAGCAGTGATCCTGGGACAGGCAGGAACACTGAAGCTTTCTTT.

This chain links TRBV10-3 with TRBJ2-1; 9 bases fit TRBD2. Germline values: CDR1 ENHRY, CDR2 SYGVKD. The length of the CDR3 is 16 residues. V shed 4 bases and J 4 bases; nucleotides not matched to a gene: 8. In DNA, the CDR3 is TGTGCCATCAGTGTTGCGGGAGCGGGGGGATACAATGAGCAGTTCTTC. Its translation is CAISVAGAGGYNEQFF.

This clonotype was observed a few times. The chain links TRBV11-3 to TRBJ2-7; perhaps D is TRBD1 or TRBD2 (6 bases each). The CDR3 is 13 residues long. V lost 6 bases, J lost 3 bases, and 12 bases lay in between. The germline gives CDR1 SGHNT, CDR2 YENEEA. The CDR3: CASRFGGNYEQYF. DNA for the CDR3: TGTGCCAGCAGGTTCGGGGGCAACTACGAGCAGTACTTC.

In this sample, this clonotype turned up many times. The chain uses TRBV2 and TRBJ2-3; 7 positions match TRBD2. V dropped 1 base and J dropped 2; count of bases not matched to a gene: 6. This CDR3 has 16 amino acids. The germline V gene has CDR1 SNHLY and CDR2 FYNNEI. This CDR3 is CASSEGSSGYTDTQYF. CDR3 in DNA: TGTGCCAGCAGTGAAGGCTCTAGCGGCTACACAGATACGCAGTATTTT.

This clonotype has more than one count but fewer than ten. This chain uses TRBV29-1 with TRBJ2-1; D might be TRBD2 (6 bases). Trimming pared 3 bases from V and 4 bases from J, leaving 13 bases between. The CDR3 runs to 14 residues. In germline, CDR1 is SQVTM, CDR2 ANQGSEA. In nucleotides, the CDR3 is TGCAGCGTTGATTCGGGAGCCTTATACAATGAGCAGTTCTTC. Translated, it gives CSVDSGALYNEQFF.

The table lists this clonotype with many counts. V is TRBV7-9 and J is TRBJ2-5, with D possibly being TRBD2 (5 bases). The V gene lost 4 bases and the J gene lost 4 bases, with 10 bases spanning the gap. Per the germline V gene, CDR1 is SEHNR and CDR2 is FQNEAQ (reference sequence). The CDR3 sequence is 13 residues long. The CDR3 coding sequence is TGTGCCAGCAGCTCCAGCGGTCCAGAGACCCAGTACTTC. Amino acid sequence: CASSSSGPETQYF.

This clonotype was picked up one time. For the CDR3, the DNA is TGTGCCAGCAGCGTAGGGTCGGGGCGGGAGAAATCCGGGGAGCTGTTTTTT. Its protein is CASSVGSGREKSGELFF. The chain links TRBV9 to TRBJ2-2, with 7 bases fitting TRBD2. V was clipped by 0 bases and J by 6 bases; unmatched bases: 11. The germline CDR1 and CDR2 sequences are SGDLS and YYNGEE. CDR3 length equals 17 residues.

In this sample, this clonotype turned up many times. The chain joins TRBV12-3 or TRBV12-4 to TRBJ2-3, with 7 bases that match TRBD2. The J segment lost 1 base and the V segment lost 6 bases, leaving 13 bases of the junction unmatched. The CDR3 is 17 amino acids. The CDR3 nucleotides are TGTGCCAGCAGATTACGACAGAGTGCGGGGGGCACAGATACGCAGTATTTT. Amino acids: CASRLRQSAGGTDTQYF.

This clonotype showed up just a few times. This may arise from a read error, as a much more abundant clone is one base away. This sequence joins TRBV10-3 and TRBJ2-5; 8 nucleotides match TRBD2. The CDR3 is 14 residues long. Per the germline V gene, CDR1 is ENHRY and CDR2 is SYGVKD. J was trimmed by 5 bases and V by 7 bases; bases with no gene match: 9. The DNA of the CDR3 is TGTGCCATCACCGGGGGGGCGGGAGTGGAGACCCAGTACTTC. Protein sequence: CAITGGAGVETQYF.

At least ten counts were recorded for this clonotype. J is TRBJ2-7 and V is TRBV28, with D possibly being TRBD2 (5 bases). The CDR3 is 12 amino acids. The germline V and J ends were trimmed by 1 base and 6 bases, with 7 bases remaining between them. CDR1 and CDR2 from the germline V gene are MDHEN and SYDVKM. CDR3 sequence reads: CASSLLEAEQYF. The CDR3 DNA reads TGTGCCAGCAGTTTATTGGAGGCCGAGCAGTACTTC.

This clonotype was counted at least ten times. This chain links TRBV7-2 with TRBJ2-5; D is unresolved. Trimming cost V 0 bases and J 4 bases, with 9 bases left between them. Germline CDR1 SGHTA, CDR2 FQGNSA. The CDR3 loop spans 14 amino acids. The DNA for the CDR3 is TGTGCCAGCAGCTTAGCGGCCGGTACAGAGACCCAGTACTTC. Its translation: CASSLAAGTETQYF.

To note about this clonotype: This may be a read error: a much more frequent sequence differs by one nucleotide. As DNA, the CDR3 is TGCAGTGCTAGATTGGGGACTAGCGTGTCCTACAATGAGCGGTTCTTC. As protein: CSARLGTSVSYNERFF. The V and J genes are TRBV20-1 and TRBJ2-1, with TRBD2 matching over 10 bases. The germline V gene has CDR1 DFQATT and CDR2 SNEGSKA (reference sequence). CDR3 length equals 16 residues.

The CDR3: CSAGQAGGRDTQYF. CDR3 nucleotide sequence: TGCAGTGCTGGTCAAGCGGGAGGGCGGGATACGCAGTATTTT. The V and J genes are TRBV20-1 and TRBJ2-3; 10 bases agree with TRBD2. V lost 5 bases to trimming and J lost 6 bases; unmatched junction nucleotides: 8. CDR1 DFQATT and CDR2 SNEGSKA come from the germline V gene (reference sequence). The CDR3 covers 14 residues.

This clonotype was counted between two and nine times. J is TRBJ1-2 and V is TRBV12-3 or TRBV12-4, with D unresolved. Trimming stripped 4 bases from V and 2 bases from J, with 8 bases between. This CDR3 is 13 amino acids long. The CDR3 DNA is TGTGCCAGCAGTTGGAGTGGGAACTATGGCTACACCTTC. Its translation: CASSWSGNYGYTF.